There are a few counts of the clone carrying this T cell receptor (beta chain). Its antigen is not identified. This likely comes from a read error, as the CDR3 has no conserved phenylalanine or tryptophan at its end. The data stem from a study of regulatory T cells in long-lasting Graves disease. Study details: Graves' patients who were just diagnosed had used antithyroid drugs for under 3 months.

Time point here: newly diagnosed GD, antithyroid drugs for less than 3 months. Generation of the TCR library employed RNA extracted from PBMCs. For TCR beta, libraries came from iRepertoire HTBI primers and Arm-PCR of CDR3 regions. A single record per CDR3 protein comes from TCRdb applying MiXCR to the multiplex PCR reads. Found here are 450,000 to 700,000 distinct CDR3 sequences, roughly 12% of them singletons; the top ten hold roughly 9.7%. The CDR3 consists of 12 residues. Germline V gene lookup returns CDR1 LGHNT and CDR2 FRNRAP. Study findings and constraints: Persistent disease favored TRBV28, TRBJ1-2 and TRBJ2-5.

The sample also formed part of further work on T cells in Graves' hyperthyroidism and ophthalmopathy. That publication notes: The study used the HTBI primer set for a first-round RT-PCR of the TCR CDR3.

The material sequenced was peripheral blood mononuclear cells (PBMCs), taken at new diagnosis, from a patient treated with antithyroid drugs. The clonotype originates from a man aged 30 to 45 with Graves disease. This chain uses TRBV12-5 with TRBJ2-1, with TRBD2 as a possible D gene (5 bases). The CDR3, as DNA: TGTGCTAGCGGTTTGGCCCGGACTGGGCAGTTCCTC. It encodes CASGLARTGQFL.